These 5 T cell receptor beta chains share one sample of origin, sequenced in a study of T cell repertoires in MIS-A myocarditis. Clones were read by immunoSEQ multiplex PCR, and TCRdb kept only the in-frame ones, dropping some. The sample yields several thousand clones, nearly 80% seen once. The sequenced material came from right inferior lung lobe tissue obtained at autopsy. Receptors originate from a man between 18 and 29 years old with fulminant myocarditis from multisystem inflammatory syndrome in adults (MIS-A) after COVID-19.

The V gene is TRBV6-5, the J gene TRBJ1-5; D possibly corresponds to TRBD1 (6 bases). V lost 6 bases and J 5 bases, leaving 11 bases between the germline ends. The germline CDR1 and CDR2 sequences are MNHEY and SVGAGI. CDR3 size: 13 residues. The CDR3 here is CASSPYRDQPQHF. As DNA, the CDR3 is TGTGCCAGCAGCCCCTACAGGGATCAGCCCCAGCATTTT.

This chain's CDR3 is CATSRDGREPYEQYF. The CDR3 nucleotides are TGTGCCACCAGCAGAGATGGCAGGGAACCCTACGAGCAGTACTTC. V usage is TRBV15 and J usage is TRBJ2-7, with a possible D match to TRBD1 (5 bases). This CDR3 has 15 amino acids. V was cut by 0 bases and J by 2 bases, with 11 bases left in between. Per the germline V gene, CDR1 is LNHNV and CDR2 is YYDKDF (reference sequence). The complete variable domain, with remaining parts taken from reference TRBV15 and TRBJ2-7, reads DAMVIQNPRYQVTQFGKPVTLSCSQTLNHNVMYWYQQKSSQAPKLLFHYYDKDFNNEADTPDNFQSRRPNTSFCFLDIRSPGLGDTAMYLCATSRDGREPYEQYFGPGTRLTVT.

In its sample, this clone was seen once. The rearrangement uses TRBV6-5 and TRBJ2-7, with TRBD1 identical over 8 bases. The junction had 9 bases not matched to a gene; V was cut back by 6 bases and J by 2 bases. This CDR3 comprises 15 residues. Germline assignment: CDR1 MNHEY and CDR2 SVGAGI. CDR3 nucleotide sequence: TGTGCCAGCAGCAACCGGGACAGGTTAGCCTACGAGCAGTACTTC. This codes for CASSNRDRLAYEQYF.

The chain employs TRBV6-6 and TRBJ1-1; the D is unclear. V gave up 5 bases and J gave up 10 bases, with 14 bases separating them. CDR3 length: 12 amino acids. Germline V CDR1 and CDR2: MNHNY, SVGAGI (reference sequence). The CDR3 region has the DNA TGTGCCAGCAGTCCGCCAGGAGGCAGAGCTTTCTTT. This encodes CASSPPGGRAFF.

The chain has TRBV28 and TRBJ2-1; D uncertain. The CDR3 is 14 residues long. V was shortened by 3 bases and J by 0 bases, with 6 bases between the two germline ends. From germline, CDR1 is MDHEN and CDR2 SYDVKM. This CDR3 is CASSFPNSYNEQFF. DNA for the CDR3: TGTGCCAGCAGTTTCCCCAACTCCTACAATGAGCAGTTCTTC.